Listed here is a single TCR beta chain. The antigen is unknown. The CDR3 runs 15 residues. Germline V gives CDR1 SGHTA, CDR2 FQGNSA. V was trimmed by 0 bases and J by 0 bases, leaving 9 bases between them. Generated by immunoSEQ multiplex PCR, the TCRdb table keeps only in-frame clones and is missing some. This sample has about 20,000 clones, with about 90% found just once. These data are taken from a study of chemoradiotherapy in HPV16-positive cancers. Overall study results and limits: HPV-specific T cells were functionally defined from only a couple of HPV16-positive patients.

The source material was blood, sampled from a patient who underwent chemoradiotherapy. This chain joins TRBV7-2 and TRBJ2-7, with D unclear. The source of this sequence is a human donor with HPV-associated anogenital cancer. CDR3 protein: CASSLAAGSSYEQYF. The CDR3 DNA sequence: TGTGCCAGCAGCTTAGCGGCAGGCTCCTCCTACGAGCAGTACTTC.